These T cell receptor beta chains were read from a single sample in a study of sequential checkpoint blockade in melanoma. Generated by immunoSEQ multiplex PCR, the TCRdb table keeps only in-frame clones and is missing some. The sample holds around 4,000 clones, less than 60% seen once. Here the sequenced sample was CD8+ T cells sorted from blood (inferred from file names), taken from a patient given nivolumab and ipilimumab in sequence. The receptor set was obtained from a human patient with melanoma. Some clones in this sample may be carry-over from other donors' samples. Both conserved end residues are part of each CDR3. D genes are given only for firm matches. Where a row states a size, it is once, few, many or the class of an expanded clone; other rows omit it.

TRBD2	TRBV10-3	.	TRBJ2-7	CAISETSGAHEQYF	TGTGCCATCAGTGAGACTAGCGGGGCCCACGAGCAGTACTTC
.	TRBV6-6	.	TRBJ1-4	CASSYSPNEKLFF	TGTGCCAGCAGTTACAGCCCCAATGAAAAACTGTTTTTT
TRBD1	TRBV7-9	.	TRBJ2-1	CASSSPGQSYNEQFF	TGTGCCAGCAGCTCCCCGGGACAGTCCTACAATGAGCAGTTCTTC
.	TRBV7-6	.	TRBJ2-7	CASSLEGDPSYEQYF	TGTGCCAGCAGCTTAGAGGGGGACCCCTCCTACGAGCAGTACTTC
TRBD1	TRBV19	few	TRBJ1-2	CASSSRPGGRNYGYTF	TGTGCCAGTAGTTCAAGACCAGGGGGCCGGAACTATGGCTACACCTTC
TRBD1	TRBV29-1	.	TRBJ2-7	CSVDSDRGYEQYF	TGCAGCGTTGATTCGGACAGGGGCTACGAGCAGTACTTC
TRBD1	TRBV7-9	.	TRBJ1-5	CASSADRAGNQPQHF	TGTGCCAGCAGCGCCGACAGGGCCGGCAATCAGCCCCAGCATTTT
TRBD1	TRBV5-6	.	TRBJ1-3	CASSWGTGGPGNTIYF	TGTGCCAGCAGCTGGGGTACAGGGGGCCCCGGAAACACCATATATTTT
TRBD2	TRBV5-4	.	TRBJ2-5	CASSREGSGGALETQYF	TGTGCCAGCAGCCGAGAGGGTAGCGGGGGGGCCTTAGAGACCCAGTACTTC
.	TRBV7-8	.	TRBJ2-5	CASSSQLSSTGETQYF	TGTGCCAGCAGCTCCCAGCTCTCCTCGACGGGAGAGACCCAGTACTTC
TRBD1	TRBV9	few	TRBJ2-5	CASSITPGQGKKTQYF	TGTGCCAGCAGCATCACACCGGGACAGGGGAAGAAGACCCAGTACTTC
TRBD2	TRBV7-8	.	TRBJ2-3	CASSSLAGGTDTQYF	TGTGCCAGCAGCTCCCTAGCGGGGGGCACAGATACGCAGTATTTT
TRBD1	TRBV5-6	once	TRBJ2-7	CASSSDRGQDEQYF	TGTGCCAGCAGTTCGGACAGGGGGCAAGACGAGCAGTACTTC
TRBD1	TRBV6-5	few	TRBJ1-2	CAIFTGTGYYGYTF	TGTGCCATCTTCACCGGGACAGGGTACTATGGCTACACCTTC
.	TRBV15	.	TRBJ1-1	CATSALARGTEAFF	TGTGCCACCAGCGCCTTGGCCCGCGGCACTGAAGCTTTCTTT
.	TRBV30	.	TRBJ1-4	CAWEGDTNEKLFF	TGTGCCTGGGAGGGGGATACTAATGAAAAACTGTTTTTT
.	TRBV7-2	few	TRBJ2-1	CASSFTTALMNEQFF	TGTGCCAGCAGTTTTACGACAGCCCTCATGAATGAGCAGTTCTTC
.	TRBV27	.	TRBJ2-2	CASSLAGFSAGELFF	TGTGCCAGCAGTTTAGCGGGGTTTAGTGCCGGGGAGCTGTTTTTT
.	TRBV27	.	TRBJ2-3	CASSLFSAGSTDTQYF	TGTGCCAGCAGTTTGTTTTCGGCGGGCAGCACAGATACGCAGTATTTT
.	TRBV7-3	.	TRBJ1-6	CASSPSGGTSPLHF	TGTGCCAGCAGCCCCAGCGGGGGGACTTCACCCCTCCACTTT
TRBD2	TRBV4-3	few	TRBJ2-2	CASSQDHSGDSGELFF	TGCGCCAGCAGCCAAGATCATAGCGGGGATTCCGGGGAGCTGTTTTTT
TRBD1	TRBV30	.	TRBJ1-2	CAWSSGTGAGYTF	TGTGCCTGGAGTTCCGGGACAGGGGCTGGCTACACCTTC
TRBD2	TRBV7-6	once	TRBJ2-2	CASSLALAGVKTGELFF	TGTGCCAGCAGCTTAGCGCTAGCGGGGGTCAAAACCGGGGAGCTGTTTTTT
.	TRBV5-8	.	TRBJ1-2	CASSWAGDGYTF	TGTGCCAGCAGCTGGGCCGGGGATGGCTACACCTTC
TRBD1	TRBV25-1	once	TRBJ2-1	CASSGQGSYNEQFF	TGTGCCAGCAGCGGACAGGGTTCCTACAATGAGCAGTTCTTC
.	TRBV5-1	medium-sized	TRBJ1-2	CASSLTGGEGYTF	TGCGCCAGCAGCTTAACCGGGGGAGAGGGCTACACCTTC
.	TRBV2	.	TRBJ1-4	CASSPGWEKLFF	TGTGCCAGCAGCCCAGGGTGGGAAAAACTGTTTTTT
TRBD1	TRBV10-3	.	TRBJ2-7	CAISDPGTDSYEQYF	TGTGCCATCAGTGACCCCGGGACAGACTCCTACGAGCAGTACTTC